This T cell receptor (beta chain) was captured in a study of shared clonotypes between healthy human individuals. Study information: Researchers assigned three CD4 naive, three CD4 memory, two CD8 naive and one CD8 memory plate to each donor. Notes on the study in general: Only blood underwent sampling, and tissue repertoires likely differ. Having only a few donors restricted how much genetic and exposure-history diversity was captured.

The CDR3 contains 12 residues. Germline V gene lookup returns CDR1 SGHTA and CDR2 FQGTGA. Trimming cost V 0 bases and J 7 bases, with 3 bases left between them. TCRdb keeps only in-frame clones here, not all; method: immunoSEQ multiplex PCR. The data contain roughly 2.1 million clones, about 92% of them singletons. It was CD45RO-negative cells, positively selected for CCR7, that made up naive CD8 cells, with terminally differentiated effector memory CD45RA+ cells excluded. This clone has just a few counts. The antigen is not known. Sequenced input: naive CD8+ T cells from PBMCs. The TCR was taken from a man between 18 and 35 years old in good health. Some clones in this sample may be carry-over from other donors' samples. This chain connects TRBV7-3 to TRBJ2-2; D remains ambiguous. The chain's CDR3 is CASSLTVGELFF. The DNA for the CDR3 is TGTGCCAGCAGCTTAACGGTCGGGGAGCTGTTTTTT. The variable domain in full, with the rest retrieved from reference TRBV7-3 and TRBJ2-2, is GAGVSQTPSNKVTEKGKYVELRCDPISGHTALYWYRQSLGQGPEFLIYFQGTGAADDSGLPNDRFFAVRPEGSVSTLKIQRTERGDSAVYLCASSLTVGELFFGEGSRLTVL.